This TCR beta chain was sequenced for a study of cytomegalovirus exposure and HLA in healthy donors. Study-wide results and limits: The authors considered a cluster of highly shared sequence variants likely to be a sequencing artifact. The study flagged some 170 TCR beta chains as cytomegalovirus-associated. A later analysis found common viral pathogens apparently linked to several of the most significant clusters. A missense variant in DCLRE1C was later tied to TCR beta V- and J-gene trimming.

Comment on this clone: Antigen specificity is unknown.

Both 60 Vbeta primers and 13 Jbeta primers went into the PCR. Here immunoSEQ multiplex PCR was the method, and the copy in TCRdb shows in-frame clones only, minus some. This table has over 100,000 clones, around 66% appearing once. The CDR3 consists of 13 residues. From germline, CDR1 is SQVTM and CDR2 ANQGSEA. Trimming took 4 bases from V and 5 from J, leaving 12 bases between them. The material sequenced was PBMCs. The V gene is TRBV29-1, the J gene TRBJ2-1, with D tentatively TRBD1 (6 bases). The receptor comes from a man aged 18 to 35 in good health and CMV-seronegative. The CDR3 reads CSVVRGINNEQFF. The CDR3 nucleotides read TGCAGCGTTGTCAGGGGAATAAACAATGAGCAGTTCTTC.